Here is one T cell receptor (beta chain) with its context. The target antigen is unknown. The repertoire was sequenced with immunoSEQ multiplex PCR; TCRdb's copy has only in-frame clones and lacks some. The profile shows roughly 86,000 clones, approximately 90% of them singletons. The ends lost 8 bases at V and 1 base at J; junction bases unmatched: 6. The CDR3 is 13 residues long. Germline V CDR1 and CDR2: SGHRS, YFSETQ. The sample is drawn from a study of OX40 agonist ivuxolimab in advanced cancers. Whole-study context: Each patient was given ivuxolimab into a vein every 2 weeks, at 0.01 to 10 mg/kg. Mean age around 60 years, range about 23 to 79; around 80% male.

General study points: Patients with a partial response at 0.1-3.0 mg/kg had among the lowest clonal expansion.

The chain is built from TRBV5-1 and TRBJ2-7; 7 bases match TRBD1. The sample was CD4+ or CD8+ T cells sorted from blood, taken in a trial of the OX40 agonist ivuxolimab. This TCR was recovered from an adult with an advanced solid tumor such as melanoma, head and neck, liver or kidney cancer. The CDR3 loop is CASTKDRSYEQYF. The CDR3 DNA follows: TGCGCCAGTACAAAGGACAGGTCCTACGAGCAGTACTTC. Together with reference TRBV5-1 and TRBJ2-7, the CDR3 gives the full variable domain: KAGVTQTPRYLIKTRGQQVTLSCSPISGHRSVSWYQQTPGQGLQFLFEYFSETQRNKGNFPGRFSGRQFSNSRSEMNVSTLELGDSALYLCASTKDRSYEQYFGPGTRLTVT.